This is a list of T cell receptor beta chains from one sample in a study of shared clonotypes between healthy human individuals. Assay used: immunoSEQ multiplex PCR; TCRdb lists only in-frame clones, some missing. The sample lists roughly 1,500,000 clones; around 98% were seen once. Sequencing was performed on naive CD4+ T cells sorted from blood. The receptors originated from a man aged 25 to 45 in good health. CDR3s include the opening cysteine and the closing phenylalanine or tryptophan. The D gene is left open where the match is weak.

d_call j_call v_call cdr3_aa
TRBD1 TRBJ1-5 TRBV7-2 CASSWDSSNQPQHF
TRBD1 TRBJ2-1 TRBV28 CASRTGIEQFF
TRBD2 TRBJ2-7 TRBV18 CASSQTSGRGSYEQYF
TRBD1 TRBJ2-3 TRBV29-1 CSVEKGASTDTQYF
NA TRBJ1-2 TRBV5-4 CASSPGGNYGYTF
NA TRBJ2-1 TRBV5-1 CASSVGGGYNEQFF
NA TRBJ2-1 TRBV5-4 CASQNPTEGRGQFF
NA TRBJ2-7 TRBV2 CASTQLPVGTVHEQYF
NA TRBJ2-2 TRBV7-9 CASSSQAIGELFF
NA TRBJ2-3 TRBV5-1 CASSPSRGGTDTQYF